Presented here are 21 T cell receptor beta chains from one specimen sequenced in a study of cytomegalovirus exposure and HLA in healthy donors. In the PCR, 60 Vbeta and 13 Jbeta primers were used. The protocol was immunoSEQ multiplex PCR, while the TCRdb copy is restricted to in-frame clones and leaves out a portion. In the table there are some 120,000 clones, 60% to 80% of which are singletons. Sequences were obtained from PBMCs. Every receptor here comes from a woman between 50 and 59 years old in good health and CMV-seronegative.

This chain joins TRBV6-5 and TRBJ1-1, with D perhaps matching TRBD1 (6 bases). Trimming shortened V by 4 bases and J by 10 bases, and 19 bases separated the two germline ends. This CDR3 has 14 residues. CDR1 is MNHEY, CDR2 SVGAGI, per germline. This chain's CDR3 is CASSLSTGRVGAFF. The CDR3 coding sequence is TGTGCCAGCAGTTTATCTACAGGGAGGGTTGGAGCTTTCTTT.

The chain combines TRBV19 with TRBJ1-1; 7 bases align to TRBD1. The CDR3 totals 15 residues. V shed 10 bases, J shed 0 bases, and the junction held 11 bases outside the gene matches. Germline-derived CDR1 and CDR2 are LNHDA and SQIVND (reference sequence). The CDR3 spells CAKLPGQRMNTEAFF. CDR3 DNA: TGTGCCAAATTACCGGGACAGAGAATGAACACTGAAGCTTTCTTT.

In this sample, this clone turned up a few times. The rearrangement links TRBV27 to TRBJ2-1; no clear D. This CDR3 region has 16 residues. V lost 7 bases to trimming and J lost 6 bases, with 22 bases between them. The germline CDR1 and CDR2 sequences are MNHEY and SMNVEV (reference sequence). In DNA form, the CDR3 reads TGTGCCAGCATTTCCTTTGAGGCGACTGCTCCCAATGAGCAGTTCTTC. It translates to CASISFEATAPNEQFF.

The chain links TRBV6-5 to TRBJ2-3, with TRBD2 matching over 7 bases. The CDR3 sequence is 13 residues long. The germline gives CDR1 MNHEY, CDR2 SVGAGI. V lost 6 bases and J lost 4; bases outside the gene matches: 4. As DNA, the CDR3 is TGTGCCAGCAGAAACCGGGAGGCAGATACGCAGTATTTT. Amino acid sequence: CASRNREADTQYF.

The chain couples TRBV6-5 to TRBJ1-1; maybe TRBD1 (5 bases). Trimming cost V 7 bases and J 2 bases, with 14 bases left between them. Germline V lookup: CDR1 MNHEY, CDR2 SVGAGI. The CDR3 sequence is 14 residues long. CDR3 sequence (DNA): TGTGCCAGCACTTTCGGGGGGACCAACACTGAAGCTTTCTTT. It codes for CASTFGGTNTEAFF.

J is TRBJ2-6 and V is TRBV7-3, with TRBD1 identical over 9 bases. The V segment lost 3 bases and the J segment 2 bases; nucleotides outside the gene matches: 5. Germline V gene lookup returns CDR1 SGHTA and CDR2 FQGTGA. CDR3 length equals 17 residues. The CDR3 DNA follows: TGTGCCAGCAGCTTGGGACAGGGTTGGACTGGGGCCAACGTCCTGACTTTC. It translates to CASSLGQGWTGANVLTF.

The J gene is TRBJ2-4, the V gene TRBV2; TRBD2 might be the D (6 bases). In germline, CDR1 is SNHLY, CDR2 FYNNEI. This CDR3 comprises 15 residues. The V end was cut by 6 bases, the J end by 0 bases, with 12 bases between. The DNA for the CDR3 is TGTGCCAGCAGAGGGACTGTTCTAGCCAAAAACATTCAGTACTTC. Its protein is CASRGTVLAKNIQYF.

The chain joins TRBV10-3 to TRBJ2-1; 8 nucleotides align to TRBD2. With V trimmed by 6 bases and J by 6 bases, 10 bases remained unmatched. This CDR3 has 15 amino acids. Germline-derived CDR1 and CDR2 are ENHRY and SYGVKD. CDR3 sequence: CAIRGREGGSNEQFF. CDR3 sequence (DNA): TGTGCCATCAGGGGCCGGGAGGGAGGCTCCAATGAGCAGTTCTTC.

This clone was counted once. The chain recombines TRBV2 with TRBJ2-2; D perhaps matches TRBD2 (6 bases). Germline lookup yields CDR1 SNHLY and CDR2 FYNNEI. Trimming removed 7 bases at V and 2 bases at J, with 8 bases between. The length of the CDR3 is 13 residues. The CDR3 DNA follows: TGTGCCAGCAAGGAGGGAAACACCGGGGAGCTGTTTTTT. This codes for CASKEGNTGELFF.

In DNA, the CDR3 is TGTGCCAGCAGCCCCCGGGACAGGGGGCTCACCGGGGAGCTGTTTTTT. This encodes CASSPRDRGLTGELFF. This chain connects TRBV5-5 to TRBJ2-2; 12 bases fit TRBD1. Per germline, CDR1 SGHKS and CDR2 YYEKEE (reference sequence). This CDR3 has 16 residues. Losses at the gene ends were 4 bases for V and 4 bases for J; bases not matched to a gene: 5.

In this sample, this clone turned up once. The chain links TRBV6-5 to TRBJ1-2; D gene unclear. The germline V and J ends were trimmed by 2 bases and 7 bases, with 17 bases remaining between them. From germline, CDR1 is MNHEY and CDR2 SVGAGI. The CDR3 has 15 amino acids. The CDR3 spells CASSYGSRAGSGYTF. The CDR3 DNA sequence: TGTGCCAGCAGTTACGGCTCCAGAGCAGGATCTGGCTACACCTTC.

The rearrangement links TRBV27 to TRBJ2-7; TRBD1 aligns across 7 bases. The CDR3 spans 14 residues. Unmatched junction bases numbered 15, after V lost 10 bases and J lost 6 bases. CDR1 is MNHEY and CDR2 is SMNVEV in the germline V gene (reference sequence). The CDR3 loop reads CAISRQGGLGEQYF. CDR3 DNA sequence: TGTGCCATTTCCAGACAGGGTGGTTTGGGCGAGCAGTACTTC.

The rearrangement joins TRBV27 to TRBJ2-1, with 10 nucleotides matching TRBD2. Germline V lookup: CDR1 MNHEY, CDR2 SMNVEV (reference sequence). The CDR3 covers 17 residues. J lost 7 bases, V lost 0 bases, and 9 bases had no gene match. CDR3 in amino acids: CASSLSASGSTLNEQFF. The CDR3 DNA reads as TGTGCCAGCAGTTTATCAGCTAGCGGGAGCACTCTGAATGAGCAGTTCTTC.

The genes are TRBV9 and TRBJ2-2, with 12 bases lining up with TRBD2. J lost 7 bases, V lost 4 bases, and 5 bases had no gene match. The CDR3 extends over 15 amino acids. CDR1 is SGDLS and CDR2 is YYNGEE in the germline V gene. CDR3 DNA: TGTGCCAGCAGCCTCGAGGGACTAGCGGGCGGGGAGCTGTTTTTT. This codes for CASSLEGLAGGELFF.

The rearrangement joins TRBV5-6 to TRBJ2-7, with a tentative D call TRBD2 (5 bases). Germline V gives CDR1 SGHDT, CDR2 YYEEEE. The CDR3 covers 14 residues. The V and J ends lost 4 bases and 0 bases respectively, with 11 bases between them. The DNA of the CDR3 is TGTGCCAGCAGCAAGGACTTAAGCTCCTACGAGCAGTACTTC. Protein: CASSKDLSSYEQYF.

The CDR3 here is CAISDGGTDTQYF. The CDR3 bases are TGTGCCATCAGTGACGGGGGCACAGATACGCAGTATTTT. The chain recombines TRBV10-3 with TRBJ2-3; TRBD2 is a possible D gene (5 bases). CDR3 length: 13 residues. Germline loops: CDR1 ENHRY, CDR2 SYGVKD. V gave up 3 bases and J gave up 1 base, with 5 bases separating them.

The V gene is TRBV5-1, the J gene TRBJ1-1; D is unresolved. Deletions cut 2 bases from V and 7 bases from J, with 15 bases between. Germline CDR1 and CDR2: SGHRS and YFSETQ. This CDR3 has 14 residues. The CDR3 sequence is CASSFFGPAGEAFF. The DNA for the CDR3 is TGCGCCAGCAGCTTCTTTGGGCCTGCGGGTGAAGCTTTCTTT.

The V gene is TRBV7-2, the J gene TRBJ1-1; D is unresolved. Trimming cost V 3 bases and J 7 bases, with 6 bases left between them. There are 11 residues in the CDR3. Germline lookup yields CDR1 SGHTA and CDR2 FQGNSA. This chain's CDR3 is CASSLSVEAFF. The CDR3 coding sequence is TGTGCCAGCAGCTTGTCGGTTGAAGCTTTCTTT.

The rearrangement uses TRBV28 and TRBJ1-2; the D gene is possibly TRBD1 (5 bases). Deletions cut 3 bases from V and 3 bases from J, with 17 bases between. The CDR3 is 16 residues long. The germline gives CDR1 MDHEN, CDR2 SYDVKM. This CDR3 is CASSFLRGEVDYGYTF. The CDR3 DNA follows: TGTGCCAGCAGTTTCTTACGGGGGGAAGTCGACTATGGCTACACCTTC.

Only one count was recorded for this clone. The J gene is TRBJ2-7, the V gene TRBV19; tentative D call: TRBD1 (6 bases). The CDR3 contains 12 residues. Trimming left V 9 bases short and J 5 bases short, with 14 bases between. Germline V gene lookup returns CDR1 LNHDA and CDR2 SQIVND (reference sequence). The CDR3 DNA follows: TGTGCCAGGGGATCTAGGGGGAACGAGCAGTACTTC. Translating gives CARGSRGNEQYF.

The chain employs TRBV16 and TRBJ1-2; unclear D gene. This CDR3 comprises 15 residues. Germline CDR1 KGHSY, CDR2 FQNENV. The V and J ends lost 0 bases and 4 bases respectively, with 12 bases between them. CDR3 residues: CASSQSSKLIYGYTF. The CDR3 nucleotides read TGTGCCAGCAGCCAATCAAGCAAACTTATCTATGGCTACACCTTC. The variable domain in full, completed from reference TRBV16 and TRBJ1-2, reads GEEVAQTPKHLVRGEGQKAKLYCAPIKGHSYVFWYQQVLKNEFKFLISFQNENVFDETGMPKERFSAKCLPNSPCSLEIQATKLEDSAVYFCASSQSSKLIYGYTFGSGTRLTVV.